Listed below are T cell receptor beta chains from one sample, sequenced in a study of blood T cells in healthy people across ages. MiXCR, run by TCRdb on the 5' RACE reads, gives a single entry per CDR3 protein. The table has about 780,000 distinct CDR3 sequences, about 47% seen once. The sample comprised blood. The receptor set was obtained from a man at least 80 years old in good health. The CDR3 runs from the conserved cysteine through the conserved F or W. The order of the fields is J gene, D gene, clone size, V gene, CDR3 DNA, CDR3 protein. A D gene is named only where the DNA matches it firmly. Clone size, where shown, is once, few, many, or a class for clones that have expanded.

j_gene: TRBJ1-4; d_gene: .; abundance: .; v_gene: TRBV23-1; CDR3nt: TGCGCCAGCAGTCATACTAATGAAGAACTGTTTTTT; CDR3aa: CASSHTNEELFF
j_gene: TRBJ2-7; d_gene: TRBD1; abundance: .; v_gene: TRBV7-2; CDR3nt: TGTGCCAGCAGCACTCCCAACAGGGGATACGAGCAGTACTTC; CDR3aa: CASSTPNRGYEQYF
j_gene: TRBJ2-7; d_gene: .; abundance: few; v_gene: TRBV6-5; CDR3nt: TGTGCCAGCAGCCATCAACAAGAGGGCTCCTACGAGCAGTACTTC; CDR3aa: CASSHQQEGSYEQYF
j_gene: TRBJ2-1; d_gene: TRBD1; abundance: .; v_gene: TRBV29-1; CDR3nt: TGCAGCGTTGAGGGACAGGGCGTGAGGGAGCAGTTCTTC; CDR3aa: CSVEGQGVREQFF
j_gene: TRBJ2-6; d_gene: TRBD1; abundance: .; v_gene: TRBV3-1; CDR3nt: TGTGCCAGCAGCCAGGGACCGGGACAGAGCTCTGGGGCCAACGTCCTGACTTTC; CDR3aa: CASSQGPGQSSGANVLTF
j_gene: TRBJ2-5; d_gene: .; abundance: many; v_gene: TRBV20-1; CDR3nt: TGCAGTGCTAGAGATCTGCGGGAAGCAGAAGAGACCCAGTACTTC; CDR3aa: CSARDLREAEETQYF
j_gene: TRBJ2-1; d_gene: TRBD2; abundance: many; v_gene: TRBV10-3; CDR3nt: TGTGCCATTCGCGGGAGCTCGGACAATGAGCAGTTCTTC; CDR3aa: CAIRGSSDNEQFF
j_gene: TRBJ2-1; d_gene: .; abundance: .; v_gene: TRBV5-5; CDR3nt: TGTGCCAGCAGCTCCCTAGGAGGTGACTACAATGAGCAGTTCTTC; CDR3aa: CASSSLGGDYNEQFF
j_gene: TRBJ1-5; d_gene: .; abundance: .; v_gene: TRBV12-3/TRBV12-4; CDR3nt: TGTGCCAGCAGTGCCTCAGGGTTGAGTAATCAGCCCCAGCATTTT; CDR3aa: CASSASGLSNQPQHF
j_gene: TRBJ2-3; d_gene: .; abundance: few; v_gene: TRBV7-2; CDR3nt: TGTGCCAGCAGCTTAGGCCCAGGGCGAAATACGCAGTATTTT; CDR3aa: CASSLGPGRNTQYF
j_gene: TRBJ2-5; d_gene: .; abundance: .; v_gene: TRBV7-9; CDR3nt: TGTGCCAGCAGTAATAGGGGGACCCAGGGGGAGACCCAGTACTTC; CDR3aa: CASSNRGTQGETQYF
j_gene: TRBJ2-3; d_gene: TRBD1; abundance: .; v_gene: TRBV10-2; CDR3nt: TGCGCCAGCAGTGAATCAAGGGGGCTAACGCAGTATTTT; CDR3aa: CASSESRGLTQYF
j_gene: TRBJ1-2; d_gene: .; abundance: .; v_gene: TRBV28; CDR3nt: TGTGCCAGCAGTTTAACCGCCGGCAGGGCGGCCTATGGCTACACCTTC; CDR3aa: CASSLTAGRAAYGYTF
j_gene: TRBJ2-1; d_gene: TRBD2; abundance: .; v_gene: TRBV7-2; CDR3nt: TGTGCCAGCAGCCGGACTAGATTTTCGTTCTTC; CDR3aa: CASSRTRFSFF
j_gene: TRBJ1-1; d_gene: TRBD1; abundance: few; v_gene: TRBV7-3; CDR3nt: TGTGCCAGCAGCAGTCGACAGGGCGGTAACACTGAAGCTTTCTTT; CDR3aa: CASSSRQGGNTEAFF
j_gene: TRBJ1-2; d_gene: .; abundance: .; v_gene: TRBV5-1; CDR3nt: TGCGCCAGCAGCTCCACCGGACAGAGCTATGGCTACACCTTC; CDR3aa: CASSSTGQSYGYTF
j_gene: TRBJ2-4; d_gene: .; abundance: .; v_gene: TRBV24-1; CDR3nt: TGTGCCACCAGTTATTTAAACATTCAGTACTTC; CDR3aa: CATSYLNIQYF
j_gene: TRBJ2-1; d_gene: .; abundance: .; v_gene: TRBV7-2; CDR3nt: TGTGCCAACAGCTCCGCGGAGGGGAATGAGCAGTTCTTC; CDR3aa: CANSSAEGNEQFF
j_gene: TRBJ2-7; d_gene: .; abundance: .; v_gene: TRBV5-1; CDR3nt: TGCGCCAGCAGCTTGCAGGGTTTCCTCTACGAGCAGTACTTC; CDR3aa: CASSLQGFLYEQYF
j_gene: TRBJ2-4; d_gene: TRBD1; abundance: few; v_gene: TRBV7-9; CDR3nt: TGTGCCAGCAGCCCATCGACAGGGTCCGACATTCAGTACTTC; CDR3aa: CASSPSTGSDIQYF
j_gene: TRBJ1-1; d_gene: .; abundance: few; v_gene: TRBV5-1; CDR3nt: TGCGCCAGCAGCTTTCTCATTCAAGGGGGTGAAGCTTTCTTT; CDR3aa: CASSFLIQGGEAFF
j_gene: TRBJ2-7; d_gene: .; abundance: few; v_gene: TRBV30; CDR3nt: TGTGCCTGGAGTGTCAGGGACGAGCAGTACTTC; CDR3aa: CAWSVRDEQYF
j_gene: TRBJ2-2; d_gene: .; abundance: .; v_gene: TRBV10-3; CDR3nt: TGTGCCATCAGTGAGTCGAGTGGTCAGGTGAACACCGGGGAGCTGTTTTTT; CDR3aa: CAISESSGQVNTGELFF
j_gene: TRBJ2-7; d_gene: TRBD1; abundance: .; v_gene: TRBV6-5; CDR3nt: TGTGCCAGCAGTAACCAGGGGGTGCAGTACTTC; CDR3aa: CASSNQGVQYF
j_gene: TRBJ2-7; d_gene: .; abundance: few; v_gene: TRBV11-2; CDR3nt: TGTGCCAGCAGCTTAGACACCTCCTACGAGCAGTACTTC; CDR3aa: CASSLDTSYEQYF
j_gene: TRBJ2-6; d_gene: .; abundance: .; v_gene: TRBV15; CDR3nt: TGTGCCACCAGCAGAGATAGTACGGGGAGAGCTGGGGCCAACGTCCTGACTTTC; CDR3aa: CATSRDSTGRAGANVLTF
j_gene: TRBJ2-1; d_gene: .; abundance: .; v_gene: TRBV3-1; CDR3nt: TGTGCCAGCAACCAAGATTCGCGGGGTACCTTCAATGAGCAGTTCTTC; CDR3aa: CASNQDSRGTFNEQFF
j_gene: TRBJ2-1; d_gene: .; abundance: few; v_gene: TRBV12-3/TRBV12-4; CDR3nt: TGTGCCAGCAGACTAGGGGACAATGAGCAGTTCTTC; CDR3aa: CASRLGDNEQFF
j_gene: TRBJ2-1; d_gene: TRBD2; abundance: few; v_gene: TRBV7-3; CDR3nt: TGTGCCAGCAGCTTGAGGCTGGCGGGAGTTCTCGGTGAGCAGTTCTTC; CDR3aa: CASSLRLAGVLGEQFF
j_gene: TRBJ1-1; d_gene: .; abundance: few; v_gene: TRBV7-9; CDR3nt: TGTGCCAGCAGCCCCTCTTTTATCGGGATGGCGAACACTGAAGCTTTCTTT; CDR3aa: CASSPSFIGMANTEAFF
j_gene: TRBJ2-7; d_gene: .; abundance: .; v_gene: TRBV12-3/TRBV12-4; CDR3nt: TGTGCCAGCAGTGTGGTGACACTGATTAACTACGAGCAGTACTTC; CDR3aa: CASSVVTLINYEQYF
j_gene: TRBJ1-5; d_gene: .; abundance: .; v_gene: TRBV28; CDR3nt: TGTGCCAGCAGTTTGGGGGCATGGAGTGGCAATCAGCCCCAGCATTTT; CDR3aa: CASSLGAWSGNQPQHF
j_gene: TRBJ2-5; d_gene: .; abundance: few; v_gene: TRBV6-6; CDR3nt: TGTGCCAGCAGCTCCCGGGATCTAGGCGAGACCCAGTACTTC; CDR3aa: CASSSRDLGETQYF
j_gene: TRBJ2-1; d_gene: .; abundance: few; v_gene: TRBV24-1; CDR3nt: TGTGCCACCAGTGATCCCGGATTACACAATGAGCAGTTCTTC; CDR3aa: CATSDPGLHNEQFF
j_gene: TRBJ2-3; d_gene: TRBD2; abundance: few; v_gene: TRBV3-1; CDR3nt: TGTGCCAGCAGCCGCGGACTAGCGGGAGTAGCAGATACGCAGTATTTT; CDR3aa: CASSRGLAGVADTQYF
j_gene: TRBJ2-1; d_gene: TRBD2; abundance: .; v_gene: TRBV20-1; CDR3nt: TGCAGTGCGGTAGCGGGGGGGCTCAATGAGCAGTTCTTC; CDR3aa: CSAVAGGLNEQFF
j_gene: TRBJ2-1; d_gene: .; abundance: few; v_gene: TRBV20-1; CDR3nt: TGCAGTGCTAGAGATGAGGCCTGGGAGTTGCGGCAGTTCTTC; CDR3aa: CSARDEAWELRQFF
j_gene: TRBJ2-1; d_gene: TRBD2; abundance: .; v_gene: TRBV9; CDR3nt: TGTGCCAGCAGCGTAGGACTTACTAGCGGGGGTAGTCATGAGCAGTTCTTC; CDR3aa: CASSVGLTSGGSHEQFF
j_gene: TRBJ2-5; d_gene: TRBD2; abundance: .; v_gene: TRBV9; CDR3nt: TGTGCCAGCAGCGTTAGCGGGGCTGGGGGCGAGACCCAGTACTTC; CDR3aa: CASSVSGAGGETQYF
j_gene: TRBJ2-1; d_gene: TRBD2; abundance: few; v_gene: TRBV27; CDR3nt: TGTGCCAGCGGATTCCGCGGGGGTGAGCAGTTCTTC; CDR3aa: CASGFRGGEQFF
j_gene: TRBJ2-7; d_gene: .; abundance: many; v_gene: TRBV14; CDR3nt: TGTGCCAGCAGCCCCGGCAACCTTAGAACCCGTAGGGCCACATACGAGCAGTACTTC; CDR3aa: CASSPGNLRTRRATYEQYF
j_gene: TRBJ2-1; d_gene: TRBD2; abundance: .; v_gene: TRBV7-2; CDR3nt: TGTGCCAGCAGCTTTAGACTAGCGGGAGGGTACAATGAGCAGTTCTTC; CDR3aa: CASSFRLAGGYNEQFF
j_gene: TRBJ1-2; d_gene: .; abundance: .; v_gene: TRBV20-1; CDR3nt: TGCAGTGCTCCCGACAGGCTCTATGGCTACACCTTC; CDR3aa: CSAPDRLYGYTF
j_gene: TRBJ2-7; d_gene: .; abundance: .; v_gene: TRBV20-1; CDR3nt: TGCAGTGCTACCGCGGACGGGAGCTCCTACGAGCAGTACTTC; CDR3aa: CSATADGSSYEQYF
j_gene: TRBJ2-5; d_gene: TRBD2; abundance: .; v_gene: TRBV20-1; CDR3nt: TGCAGTGCGGCGCCTAGCGGGAGGGCCCCCAATGAGCAGTACTTC; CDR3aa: CSAAPSGRAPNEQYF
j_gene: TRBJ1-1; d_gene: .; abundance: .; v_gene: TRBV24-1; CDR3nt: TGTGCCACCAGTGATTTTACGGGGACCAGGGCTTTCTTT; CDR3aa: CATSDFTGTRAFF
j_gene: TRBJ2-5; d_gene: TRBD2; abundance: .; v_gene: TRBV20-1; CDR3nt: TGCAGTGCTAGAGGTCCTAGCGGGGGACAAGAGACCCAGTACTTC; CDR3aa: CSARGPSGGQETQYF
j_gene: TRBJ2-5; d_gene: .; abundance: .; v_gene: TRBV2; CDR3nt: TGTGCCAGCAGTGAAGGCACCTCCCAAGCCGAGTACTTC; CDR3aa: CASSEGTSQAEYF
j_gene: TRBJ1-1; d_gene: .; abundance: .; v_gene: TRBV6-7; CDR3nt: TGTGCCAGACGAAGGGGGGACCCGAACACTGAAGCTTTCTTT; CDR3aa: CARRRGDPNTEAFF
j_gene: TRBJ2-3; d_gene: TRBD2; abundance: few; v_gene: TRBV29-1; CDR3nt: TGCAGCGTTGAAGGACTAGCGAGCTTATCCCGCACAGATACGCAGTATTTT; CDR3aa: CSVEGLASLSRTDTQYF
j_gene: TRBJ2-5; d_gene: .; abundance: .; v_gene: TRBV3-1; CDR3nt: TGTGCCAGCAGCCTGAGAGGGTTCTTGTACTTC; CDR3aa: CASSLRGFLYF
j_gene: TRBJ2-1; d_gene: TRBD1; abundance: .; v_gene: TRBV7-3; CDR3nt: TGTGCCAGCAGCGGGGACAGGGCATCCTACAATGAGCAGTTCTTC; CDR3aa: CASSGDRASYNEQFF
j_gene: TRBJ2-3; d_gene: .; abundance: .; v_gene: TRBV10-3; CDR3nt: TGTGCCATCAGTCAGGACACGACCACGAATACGCAGTATTTT; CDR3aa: CAISQDTTTNTQYF
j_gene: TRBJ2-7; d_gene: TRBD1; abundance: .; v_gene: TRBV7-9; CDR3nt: TGTGCCAGCACCGGGTTTGGGACAGGGGGCGGAGAGGGATTGGAGGAGCAGTACTTC; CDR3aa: CASTGFGTGGGEGLEEQYF
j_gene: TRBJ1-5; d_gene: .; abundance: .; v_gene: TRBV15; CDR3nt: TGTGCCACCAGCAGAGAAGGACTTAGCAATCAGCCCCAGCATTTT; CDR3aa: CATSREGLSNQPQHF